The TCR beta chain under discussion was sequenced for a study of shared clonotypes between healthy human individuals. Study details: Two women and a few men aged 18 to 49 served as donors.

It was across several immunoSEQ plates that each subset's genomic DNA was evenly split. Per the authors' pipeline: With immunoSEQ giving junction-only sequences and no quality scores, filtering differed. TCRdb's table, derived via immunoSEQ multiplex PCR, lists solely in-frame clones and lacks some. The V and J calls and the clone size are those of that table, but D and trimming were determined from the DNA. The data show approximately 470,000 clones, roughly 80% seen once. Unsorted material relied on about 100 million PBMCs as the source of genomic DNA. Germline trimming cut 3 bases from V and 5 bases from J; bases unmatched to any gene: 7. CDR1 and CDR2 from the germline V gene are SGHVS and FQNEAQ. The CDR3 consists of 15 residues.

The V call is TRBV7-8, the J call TRBJ1-5, with 7 bases lining up with TRBD1. The source of this sequence is a woman aged 40 to 50 in good health. Some clones in this sample may be carry-over from other donors' samples. Input material: PBMCs. The CDR3 DNA reads TGTGCCAGCAGCTTCGACAGGGTTGGGTATCAGCCCCAGCATTTT. Translating it yields CASSFDRVGYQPQHF. Full variable domain (missing parts from reference TRBV7-8 and TRBJ1-5): GAGVSQSPRYKVAKRGQDVALRCDPISGHVSLFWYQQALGQGPEFLTYFQNEAQLDKSGLPSDRFFAERPEGSVSTLKIQRTQQEDSAVYLCASSFDRVGYQPQHFGDGTRLSIL.